A selection of T cell receptor beta chains follows, all from one sample in a study of prognosis after radiotherapy for stage I lung cancer. Via MiXCR, TCRdb re-called the multiplex PCR reads, giving one row per CDR3 protein. The table shows some 35,000 distinct CDR3 sequences, with around 30% occurring only once. Here the sequenced sample was PBMCs, taken before or after stereotactic body radiation therapy (not recorded which). Receptor source: a donor over 45 with non-small cell lung cancer. Both conserved end residues are part of each CDR3. Each record gives: J gene, D gene, V gene, clone size, CDR3 DNA, CDR3 protein. A D gene is named only where the DNA matches it firmly. Clone sizes are given selectively: once, few, many, or a class where the clone is expanded.

>TRBJ1-1|TRBD1|TRBV11-2|many
TGTGCCAGCAGCACGGACAGGGGGCGGACTGAAGCTTTCTTT
CASSTDRGRTEAFF
>TRBJ1-1|.|TRBV29-1|many
TGCAGCGTTGGGGGGATGGCAGGGAACACTGAAGCTTTCTTT
CSVGGMAGNTEAFF
>TRBJ1-5|.|TRBV28|once
TGTGCCAGCAGACGGGACTTGCAAGCCCTTCATTTT
CASRRDLQALHF
>TRBJ1-6|TRBD1|TRBV10-2|many
TGCGCCAGCAGTACACAGGGGGCCGAAAATTCACCCCTCCACTTT
CASSTQGAENSPLHF
>TRBJ2-1|TRBD2|TRBV6-2/TRBV6-3|medium-sized
TGTGCCAGCTGGGGGACTAGCGGGGGCTCCTACAATGAGCAGTTCTTC
CASWGTSGGSYNEQFF
>TRBJ1-2|TRBD1|TRBV11-2|many
TGTGCCAGCAGCTTAGCCGGGACAGGGGCCAACTATGGCTACACCTTC
CASSLAGTGANYGYTF
>TRBJ1-3|.|TRBV19|many
TGTGCCAGTAGAATAAGCTCTGGAAACACCATATATTTT
CASRISSGNTIYF
>TRBJ1-3|.|TRBV11-2|many
TGTGCCAGCAGCCCAGGGACATTCGTCTCTGGAAACACCATATATTTT
CASSPGTFVSGNTIYF
>TRBJ1-5|TRBD1|TRBV19|many
TGTGCCAGTGGTACAGGGGTCGTCGGTCAGCCCCAGCATTTT
CASGTGVVGQPQHF
>TRBJ2-2|.|TRBV3-1|many
TGTGCCAGCAGCCAAGTCCCCGGGGCCACCGGGGAGCTGTTTTTT
CASSQVPGATGELFF
>TRBJ1-1|.|TRBV15|many
TGTGCCACCCAGGCGTGGGGAGGCTTGAACACTGAAGCTTTCTTT
CATQAWGGLNTEAFF
>TRBJ2-1|TRBD2|TRBV6-7|.
TGTGCCAGCAGACCACTAACCGGGACTAACTACAATGAGCAGTTCTTC
CASRPLTGTNYNEQFF
>TRBJ1-5|TRBD1|TRBV7-3|once
TGTGCCAGCAGCCTGACAGGGGATCAGCCCCAGCATTTT
CASSLTGDQPQHF
>TRBJ2-7|TRBD1|TRBV5-1|many
TGCGCCAGCAGGCCCGGGACAGATTTCTACGAGCAGTACTTC
CASRPGTDFYEQYF
>TRBJ1-6|.|TRBV5-6|many
TGTGCCAGCGGGGGACAATATAATTCACCCCTCCACTTT
CASGGQYNSPLHF
>TRBJ1-4|.|TRBV19|many
TGTGCCAGTAGTAAGGGATTTGCAACTAATGAAAAACTGTTTTTT
CASSKGFATNEKLFF
>TRBJ1-5|TRBD1|TRBV18|many
TGTGCCAGCTCATCAAGCGGGACAGGGAGGCTATTCAATCAGCCCCAGCATTTT
CASSSSGTGRLFNQPQHF
>TRBJ2-7|.|TRBV5-5|many
TGTGCCAGCAGCCGAATCGGGGGAATGGACGAGCAGTACTTC
CASSRIGGMDEQYF
>TRBJ1-2|.|TRBV6-1|.
TGTACCAGCAGAACGAACTCAGGAACCCTTGGCTACACCTTC
CTSRTNSGTLGYTF
>TRBJ1-1|.|TRBV12-3/TRBV12-4|.
TGTGCCAGCAGTTTGACAGCAATGAACACTGAAGCTTTCTTT
CASSLTAMNTEAFF
>TRBJ2-1|.|TRBV5-1|many
TGCGCCAGCAGCCACCAGTTCGGGTCCTACAATGAGCAGTTCTTC
CASSHQFGSYNEQFF
>TRBJ2-7|.|TRBV9|many
TGTGCCAGCAGCGTAGGGGGGACCGCGAAACACTACGAGCAGTACTTC
CASSVGGTAKHYEQYF
>TRBJ2-3|.|TRBV2|.
TGTGCCAGCAGAGCTATCGGGGTCACAGATACGCAGTATTTT
CASRAIGVTDTQYF
>TRBJ1-5|.|TRBV7-2|many
TGTGCCAGCAGCTTGGGACCGATGTATAGCAATCAGCCCCAGCATTTT
CASSLGPMYSNQPQHF
>TRBJ2-1|.|TRBV9|many
TGTGCCAGCAGCCTTGGAGGCAGGGGGGACTACAATGAGCAGTTCTTC
CASSLGGRGDYNEQFF
>TRBJ2-7|TRBD2|TRBV10-3|many
TGTGCCATCGCGACCGGACTAGTTAGCTACGAGCAGTACTTC
CAIATGLVSYEQYF
>TRBJ2-7|.|TRBV7-2|many
TGTGCCAGCAGCCCGAGACAAACCTACGAGCAGTACTTC
CASSPRQTYEQYF
>TRBJ2-4|TRBD1|TRBV20-1|few
TGCAGTGCTAGACGCTCGAGAAGGACAGGGGAGGCCAAAAACATTCAGTACTTC
CSARRSRRTGEAKNIQYF
>TRBJ2-2|.|TRBV4-1|few
TGCGCCAGCAGCCAAGGGATGTCAGAGCTGTTTTTT
CASSQGMSELFF
>TRBJ2-1|.|TRBV7-2|once
TGTGCCAGCAGCACCCAAGGGGGAGGGCAATATGAGCAGTTCTTC
CASSTQGGGQYEQFF
>TRBJ2-6|TRBD2|TRBV20-1|many
TGCAGTGCTAGGGCGGGGACTAGCGCTCTTCACTCTGGGGCCAACGTCCTGACTTTC
CSARAGTSALHSGANVLTF